The rows below give T cell receptor beta chains drawn from one sample of a study of T cell responses to AZD1222 COVID-19 vaccine. Measured with immunoSEQ multiplex PCR; TCRdb has only the in-frame clones, and not every one. Here the sample spans 150,000 to 200,000 clones, roughly 93% being singletons. The specimen was peripheral blood, collected on day 0 of AZD1222 vaccination. All receptors come from an adult in good health. CDR3s include the opening cysteine and the closing phenylalanine or tryptophan. D genes are given only for firm matches. Some rows have no size entry. The others give once, few or many, or a class for an expanded clone.

TGTGCCAGCAGTTACAGCGCAGGGGGAAACACCGGGGAGCTGTTTTTT,CASSYSAGGNTGELFF,TRBJ2-2,-,TRBV6-6,TRBD1
TGCGCCAGCAGCTTGGCCGCCTGGAGTAGTTCACCCCTCCACTTT,CASSLAAWSSSPLHF,TRBJ1-6,-,TRBV5-1,-
TGCGCCAGCAGCTTGGAGTTGGGCAAGCAGTTCTTC,CASSLELGKQFF,TRBJ2-1,-,TRBV5-1,-
TGCGCCAGCAGCCCGACGTTGAGCCAGAGGGTCTATGGCTACACCTTC,CASSPTLSQRVYGYTF,TRBJ1-2,-,TRBV5-1,-
TGCGCCAGCAGCAAGGACAGGGATGTAGGCTACACCTTC,CASSKDRDVGYTF,TRBJ1-2,once,TRBV5-1,TRBD1
TGTGCCAGCAGTTTAGAAAACACCGGGGAGCTGTTTTTT,CASSLENTGELFF,TRBJ2-2,-,TRBV27,-
TGTGCCAGCAGTTTCACAGGGGAAAATCAGCCCCAGCATTTT,CASSFTGENQPQHF,TRBJ1-5,-,TRBV27,TRBD1
TGTGCCAGCAGTTCCCCATTGGGTTCACCCCTCCACTTT,CASSSPLGSPLHF,TRBJ1-6,-,TRBV27,-
TGCGCCAGCAGCCCCGGGACAGTAGGCCCAGATACGCAGTATTTT,CASSPGTVGPDTQYF,TRBJ2-3,-,TRBV5-1,TRBD1
TGTGCCAGCAATTCTATTTGGACGGTGAATAATTCACCCCTCCACTTT,CASNSIWTVNNSPLHF,TRBJ1-6,once,TRBV28,-
TGTGCCACTGGGAATAGCAATCAGCCCCAGCATTTT,CATGNSNQPQHF,TRBJ1-5,-,TRBV15,-
TGCAGCGGATCTCGGGGAAACACTGAAGCTTTCTTT,CSGSRGNTEAFF,TRBJ1-1,-,TRBV29-1,-
TGTGCCAGCAGTTTATCCAATGAGCAGTTCTTC,CASSLSNEQFF,TRBJ2-1,-,TRBV27,-
TGCGCCAGCAGTGAGTCGGGGTTCACTGAAGCTTTCTTT,CASSESGFTEAFF,TRBJ1-1,-,TRBV10-1,-
TGTGCCAGCAATCATCGGGGGGAGCTGTTTTTT,CASNHRGELFF,TRBJ2-2,-,TRBV12-3/TRBV12-4,-
TGTGCCAGCAGTTACTCTGGGACAGGGGTACCGAACACCGGGGAGCTGTTTTTT,CASSYSGTGVPNTGELFF,TRBJ2-2,-,TRBV6-2/TRBV6-3,TRBD1
TGTGCCAGCAGCGAAACCGGGACAGGGTTTGCCTACGAGCAGTACTTC,CASSETGTGFAYEQYF,TRBJ2-7,-,TRBV7-8,TRBD1
TGTGCCAGTAGTATAGATGGGCCAGGGCGGTCCTATGGCTACACCTTC,CASSIDGPGRSYGYTF,TRBJ1-2,-,TRBV19,-
TGTGCCACCAGTGATGCCGGACTAGCGGGAAGGTTAGACGAGCAGTACTTC,CATSDAGLAGRLDEQYF,TRBJ2-7,-,TRBV24-1,TRBD2
TGTGCGACGGCGGGGGGCACCAATCAGCCCCAGCATTTT,CATAGGTNQPQHF,TRBJ1-5,-,TRBV15,-
TGTGCCAGCAGCCAAGGGAGGAGCCTTGGCTACACCTTC,CASSQGRSLGYTF,TRBJ1-2,few,TRBV14,-
TGTGCCAGCAGTGAATATCTGGGATCGGGAGGAAACACCATATATTTT,CASSEYLGSGGNTIYF,TRBJ1-3,-,TRBV25-1,-
TGCAGCGTTCTGGGTGAACCTGGGAACACTGAAGCTTTCTTT,CSVLGEPGNTEAFF,TRBJ1-1,-,TRBV29-1,-
TGTGCCAGCAGCCTTGTAGTGGGAGGACGACCCAATGAGCAGTTCTTC,CASSLVVGGRPNEQFF,TRBJ2-1,once,TRBV5-4,-
TGTGCCAGCAGTTTGGGCCTGACCTATGGCTACACCTTC,CASSLGLTYGYTF,TRBJ1-2,-,TRBV28,-
TGTGCCAGCAGTGAAAGGACTAGCGGGAGGGTCGACACCGGGGAGCTGTTTTTT,CASSERTSGRVDTGELFF,TRBJ2-2,-,TRBV25-1,TRBD2
TGTGCCAGCTCACGCCGGGACCAGCCCTACAATGAGCAGTTCTTC,CASSRRDQPYNEQFF,TRBJ2-1,-,TRBV18,-
TGCGCCAGCAGCTTGGCCGGGGACCCTGAAGCTTTCTTT,CASSLAGDPEAFF,TRBJ1-1,-,TRBV5-1,-
TGTGCCAGCAGTTCGACAGGGGGCACCTCCTACGAGCAGTACTTC,CASSSTGGTSYEQYF,TRBJ2-7,-,TRBV27,TRBD1
TGTGCCAGCAGCCCATTTATTGGATCAAGAGCCCGTCCTAACTATGGCTACACCTTC,CASSPFIGSRARPNYGYTF,TRBJ1-2,once,TRBV3-1/TRBV3-2,-
TGTGCCAGCAGCTTAGTTGCAGGGGCGGGAAACACTGAAGCTTTCTTT,CASSLVAGAGNTEAFF,TRBJ1-1,-,TRBV7-2,-
TGTGCCAGCAGTTGGTCAGGAGGGCTTAGTTCACCCCTCCACTTT,CASSWSGGLSSPLHF,TRBJ1-6,once,TRBV28,-
TGTGCCAGTGAGATGGAGGCCGGGGAGCTGTTTTTT,CASEMEAGELFF,TRBJ2-2,-,TRBV6-5,-
TGTGCCAGCAGCTTGTGGGATTTAGATACTGAAGCTTTCTTT,CASSLWDLDTEAFF,TRBJ1-1,-,TRBV7-9,-
TGCGCCAGCAGCCAGACGGGACTAGCGGGGGGGCCCTACAATGAGCAGTTCTTC,CASSQTGLAGGPYNEQFF,TRBJ2-1,-,TRBV4-1,TRBD2
TGTGCCACCTTCGAGGGCTACACCTTC,CATFEGYTF,TRBJ1-2,-,TRBV2,-
TGTGCCAGCAGCTCGAGGGACCCCGGGGAGCTGTTTTTT,CASSSRDPGELFF,TRBJ2-2,-,TRBV7-2,-
TGTGCCAGTAGTATAGGGACAGGGTACGATAATTCACCCCTCCACTTT,CASSIGTGYDNSPLHF,TRBJ1-6,-,TRBV19,TRBD1
TGCGCCAGCAGTGGGCCGCCATACGAGCAGTACTTC,CASSGPPYEQYF,TRBJ2-7,-,TRBV10-1,-
TGTGCCAGCTCCCCCGCGTTGGTAGAGGGCTACGAGCAGTACTTC,CASSPALVEGYEQYF,TRBJ2-7,-,TRBV18,-
TGTGCCAGCAGTTTATCCCGGGGCACTGAAGCTTTCTTT,CASSLSRGTEAFF,TRBJ1-1,-,TRBV27,-
TGTGCCAGCAGCTTAGCAGGGTTGGGCACTGAAGCTTTCTTT,CASSLAGLGTEAFF,TRBJ1-1,-,TRBV11-2,-
TGTGCCAGCAGTTACGGGGGACAGGAGAGTTATTCACCCCTCCACTTT,CASSYGGQESYSPLHF,TRBJ1-6,-,TRBV6-5,TRBD1
TGCGCCAGCAGCCAACTACGAGTAAATGAGCAGTTCTTC,CASSQLRVNEQFF,TRBJ2-1,-,TRBV5-1,-
TGTGCCAGCAGCTCGCCTAGCGGGAGGGCCGTCTACGAGCAGTACTTC,CASSSPSGRAVYEQYF,TRBJ2-7,-,TRBV9,TRBD2
TGCAGCGTTGAAGCAGGGGTGGATGGCTACACCTTC,CSVEAGVDGYTF,TRBJ1-2,-,TRBV29-1,-
TGTGCCACCGGACAGTTCAATCAGCCCCAGCATTTT,CATGQFNQPQHF,TRBJ1-5,-,TRBV12-3/TRBV12-4,-
TGTGCCAGCAGCCTAGCCTACATTGCAGGGGAACACTATGGCTACACCTTC,CASSLAYIAGEHYGYTF,TRBJ1-2,-,TRBV7-9,-
TGTGCCAGCAGGGGGTTCGTTGAAAAACTGTTTTTT,CASRGFVEKLFF,TRBJ1-4,once,TRBV28,-